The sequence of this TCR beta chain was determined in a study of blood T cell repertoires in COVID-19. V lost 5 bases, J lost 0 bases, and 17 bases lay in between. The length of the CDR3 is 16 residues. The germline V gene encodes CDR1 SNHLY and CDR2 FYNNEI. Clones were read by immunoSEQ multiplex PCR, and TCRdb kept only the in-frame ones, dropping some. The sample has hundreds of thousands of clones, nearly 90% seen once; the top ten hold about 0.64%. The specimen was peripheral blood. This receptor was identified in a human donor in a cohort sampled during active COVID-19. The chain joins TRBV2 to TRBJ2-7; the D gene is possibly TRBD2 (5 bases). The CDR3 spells CASSYEPSGNSYEQYF. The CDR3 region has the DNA TGTGCCAGCAGTTATGAACCCTCGGGGAACTCCTACGAGCAGTACTTC.